This T cell receptor beta chain was recovered during a study of identical twins (dated by TCRdb to about 2016). A note on the overall study: The study deep-sequenced TCR alpha and beta repertoires from monozygotic twins, unrelated adults of various ages and cord blood to test whether fetal clonotypes persist. To rule out contamination, replicate twin experiments were performed at different times with different library preparation protocols.

Every donor was a healthy Caucasian. Miltenyi CD45RO+ enrichment and human naive T-cell isolation kits were used to isolate memory (CD45RO+) and naive T cells from PBMC. Paper-wide results and their limitations: Compared with coincidental sharing between unrelated individuals, out-of-frame TCR alpha sequences shared between twins showed an excess of sequences with low generation probability. Zero-insertion analyses could be partly confounded by invariant T cells such as MAIT and iNKT, although diverse VJ usage argued against such confounding for most clonotypes. A weaker excess of twin sharing was found in beta out-of-frame sequences because the signal-to-noise ratio was lowered by fewer shared sequences. In monozygotic twins, out-of-frame TCR alpha sharing was systematically underestimated by recombination models, although the models agreed with sharing between unrelated individuals. Abundant cord blood beta clonotypes carried fewer insertions; young adult naive repertoires showed a weaker similar trend, while memory repertoires showed none. Because the same donors could not be followed over many years, the conclusions relied on cross-sectional statistical analysis.

Including the terminal cysteine and phenylalanine, the CDR3 comprises 13 residues. The read is trimmed to its CDR3 DNA, 39 bases read in frame from base 1. Trimmed from V: 6 bases; trimmed from J: 3 bases; junction bases lacking a gene match: 5. From the germline V gene (reference sequence), CDR1 is DFQATT and CDR2 is SNEGSKA. The table lists this clonotype with a few counts. Its antigen is currently not known. There are no base qualities to consult, and no much larger clone falls within one base. Library prep was done by 5' RACE. Sequenced using an Illumina HiSeq 2000. Template switching introduced a universal primer binding site; the final cDNA contained a unique molecular identifier, enabling accurate counting of TCR cDNA molecules. Specific primers in the conserved constant-segment region were used to synthesize first-strand cDNA for TCR alpha and beta chains. To control for contamination, every cDNA library carried two barcodes: a SMART-Mk sample barcode plus Illumina barcodes. TruSeq adapter sequences and Illumina sample barcodes were added in two successive PCR steps. Sequencing of the TCR alpha and beta cDNA libraries was done on the Illumina HiSeq platform using custom primers. Under the source paper's analysis protocol: Raw reads were processed with MiGEC to extract unique molecular identifiers, and MiXCR was used to determine CDR3 positions. Recombination models were inferred per individual with the repgenHMM and IGoR tools using an EM algorithm. The analysis of shared clonotypes was done with the tcR package in R, with sharing normalized by the product of cloneset sizes. To study raw recombination free of thymic and clonal selection effects, out-of-frame nonproductive sequences were analyzed. TCRdb took the public reads, trimmed them with fastp at Q25, ran MiXCR for clone calling and kept in-frame beta chains. Identical CDR3 protein sequences are pooled into one entry, listed with their most common genes and DNA. TCRdb's processing, not the authors', yielded these V and J calls. The sample table holds about 240,000 distinct CDR3 sequences, of which under 12% were seen once. 9% to 10% of the sample belongs to the ten largest clones.

This receptor was taken from a man between 45 and 60 years old in good health. The sequence joins TRBV20-1 to TRBJ1-1; TRBD1 fits 9 bases in the junction. Sequencing input: memory T cells sorted from blood. The sample's cell subset or site label, decoded: CD45RO+ enriched T cells. The CDR3 has the sequence CSAPDRGHTEAFF. The DNA reads TGCAGTGCGCCGGACAGGGGACACACTGAAGCTTTCTTT.